What follows are 21 T cell receptor beta chains derived from one specimen sequenced in a study of blood T cell repertoires in COVID-19. Assay: immunoSEQ multiplex PCR; the TCRdb copy retains only in-frame clones and omits some. The sample consists of about 93,000 clones, 90% of them appearing once. Sequences were obtained from peripheral blood. All receptors derive from a human donor with active COVID-19. The donor label of this sample is uncertain.

The sample holds one count of this clone. The chain links TRBV9 to TRBJ2-5; unclear D gene. The CDR3 spans 14 residues. Germline assignment: CDR1 SGDLS and CDR2 YYNGEE. Trimming pared 1 base from V and 4 bases from J, leaving 11 bases between. CDR3 sequence reads: CASSVSQRGETQYF. DNA of the CDR3: TGTGCCAGCAGCGTAAGTCAGAGAGGAGAGACCCAGTACTTC.

The chain has TRBV9 and TRBJ1-6; D ambiguous. The germline CDR1 and CDR2 sequences are SGDLS and YYNGEE. The CDR3 loop spans 15 amino acids. V lost 6 bases and J lost 10, with 20 bases in between. CDR3: CASNLVDSPGSPLHF. The CDR3 DNA follows: TGTGCCAGCAACTTAGTCGACTCACCGGGGTCACCCCTCCACTTT.

A few counts support this clone. The rearrangement joins TRBV28 to TRBJ1-5; the D gene is possibly TRBD1 (5 bases). The germline CDR1 and CDR2 sequences are MDHEN and SYDVKM. V was pared by 6 bases and J by 0 bases, with 9 bases between. This CDR3 has 14 residues. The CDR3 bases are TGTGCCAGCAGGAAGCAGGGTAGCAATCAGCCCCAGCATTTT. This codes for CASRKQGSNQPQHF.

In this sample, this clone turned up once. The CDR3 DNA follows: TGTGCCAGCAGCGTAGGGCAGGGGTCTAATGAAAAACTGTTTTTT. Translated: CASSVGQGSNEKLFF. The V call is TRBV9, the J call TRBJ1-4, with a possible D match to TRBD1 (6 bases). The ends were cut back, 0 bases at V and 3 bases at J, with 9 bases in the middle. This CDR3 has 15 amino acids. CDR1 and CDR2 from the germline V gene are SGDLS and YYNGEE.

The chain uses TRBV5-4 and TRBJ2-2, with D perhaps TRBD2 (6 bases). The CDR3 is 15 amino acids. Germline V gives CDR1 SGHNT, CDR2 YYREEE (reference sequence). V dropped 2 bases and J dropped 8 bases, with 16 bases sitting between them. Here the CDR3 DNA reads TGTGCCAGCAGCTTTGGAGGGGACCGGCTAGGGGAGCTGTTTTTT. Protein sequence: CASSFGGDRLGELFF. The full variable domain, its missing parts supplied by reference TRBV5-4 and TRBJ2-2, is ETGVTQSPTHLIKTRGQQVTLRCSSQSGHNTVSWYQQALGQGPQFIFQYYREEENGRGNFPPRFSGLQFPNYSSELNVNALELDDSALYLCASSFGGDRLGELFFGEGSRLTVL.

The chain joins TRBV2 to TRBJ2-6; tentative D call: TRBD1 (6 bases). Trimming removed 2 bases from V and 0 bases from J, with 14 bases in between. Germline V lookup: CDR1 SNHLY, CDR2 FYNNEI. This CDR3 contains 18 residues. CDR3 loop: CASSERQGSHSGANVLTF. The CDR3 region has the DNA TGTGCCAGCAGTGAACGGCAGGGGTCCCACTCTGGGGCCAACGTCCTGACTTTC.

The V and J genes are TRBV5-1 and TRBJ2-4, with D perhaps TRBD1 (5 bases). V was shortened by 0 bases and J by 0 bases, with 25 bases between the two germline ends. CDR3 size: 21 residues. Germline-derived CDR1 and CDR2 are SGHRS and YFSETQ. CDR3 amino acids: CASSLALVGALGQIAKNIQYF. In DNA, the CDR3 is TGCGCCAGCAGCTTGGCTTTAGTAGGGGCCTTAGGACAAATAGCCAAAAACATTCAGTACTTC.

CDR3 DNA sequence: TGTGCCAGCAGCTTTAGCGGGGGAACCTACAATGAGCAGTTCTTC. This translates into CASSFSGGTYNEQFF. This rearrangement joins TRBV5-4 to TRBJ2-1; 9 bases are shared with TRBD2. The V gene end was trimmed by 2 bases and the J gene end by 2 bases; junction bases not matched to a gene: 2. The CDR3 consists of 15 residues. The germline gives CDR1 SGHNT, CDR2 YYREEE (reference sequence).

DNA for the CDR3: TGTGCCAGCAGCTTGGGCATGGGGGAGGGTGAAGCTTTCTTT. It codes for CASSLGMGEGEAFF. This chain uses TRBV5-4 with TRBJ1-1; D may be TRBD1 (5 bases). CDR3 size: 14 residues. Trimming pared 0 bases from V and 7 bases from J, leaving 13 bases between. Germline V gene data show CDR1 as SGHNT and CDR2 as YYREEE (reference sequence).

This chain joins TRBV7-2 and TRBJ2-3; a weak D match, TRBD1 (6 bases). The V end lost 4 bases, the J end lost 1 base, and 12 bases lay between the germline ends. CDR1 and CDR2 from the germline V gene are SGHTA and FQGNSA. This CDR3 comprises 15 residues. This CDR3 is CASSWVAGGTDTQYF. The CDR3 DNA follows: TGTGCCAGCAGCTGGGTTGCAGGGGGCACAGATACGCAGTATTTT.

The V call is TRBV4-1, the J call TRBJ2-1, with 7 positions matching TRBD2. The germline V gene has CDR1 MGHRA and CDR2 YSYEKL. V was clipped by 1 base and J by 9 bases; unmatched bases: 15. The CDR3 has 17 residues. The CDR3 loop is CASSQVRLADLMGEQFF. The CDR3 DNA reads as TGCGCCAGCAGCCAAGTCCGGCTAGCGGATCTCATGGGTGAGCAGTTCTTC.

This clone was seen just once. The chain has TRBV7-2 and TRBJ2-7; 16 nucleotides match TRBD2. V was pared by 5 bases and J by 3 bases, with 4 bases of the junction left unmatched. Germline V CDR1 and CDR2: SGHTA, FQGNSA. The CDR3 contains 16 residues. The CDR3 spells CASSMGLAGGNYEQYF. For the CDR3, the DNA is TGTGCCAGCAGCATGGGACTAGCGGGGGGGAACTACGAGCAGTACTTC. The full variable domain, with the rest looked up from reference TRBV7-2 and TRBJ2-7, is GAGVSQSPSNKVTEKGKDVELRCDPISGHTALYWYRQSLGQGLEFLIYFQGNSAPDKSGLPSDRFSAERTGGSVSTLTIQRTQQEDSAVYLCASSMGLAGGNYEQYFGPGTRLTVT.

DNA of the CDR3: TGTGCCAGCAGCTCTGGAGGTGGTGGTTCCTACAATGAGCAGTTCTTC. The encoded protein is CASSSGGGGSYNEQFF. J is TRBJ2-1 and V is TRBV5-4; D possibly corresponds to TRBD2 (5 bases). CDR3 length: 16 amino acids. In germline, CDR1 is SGHNT, CDR2 YYREEE (reference sequence). Trimming shortened V by 3 bases and J by 1 base, and 14 bases separated the two germline ends.

The J gene is TRBJ2-7, the V gene TRBV29-1, with TRBD1 identical over 9 bases. The length of the CDR3 is 14 residues. Germline assignment: CDR1 SQVTM and CDR2 ANQGSEA. V was clipped by 5 bases and J by 9 bases; unmatched bases: 14. CDR3 in DNA: TGCAGCGTTCCGGGACAGGGAAGCCTATCCGGGCAGTACTTC. This sequence encodes CSVPGQGSLSGQYF.

The V gene is TRBV7-6, the J gene TRBJ1-5; D may be TRBD1 (5 bases). Trimming removed 5 bases from V and 4 bases from J, with 15 bases in between. There are 15 residues in the CDR3. Germline lookup yields CDR1 SGHVS and CDR2 FNYEAQ. For the CDR3, the DNA is TGTGCCAGCAGCCGCGGGGCGAGTTGGAATCAGCCCCAGCATTTT. This translates into CASSRGASWNQPQHF.

The CDR3 reads CASSQDWERTYGYTF. DNA of the CDR3: TGCGCCAGCAGCCAAGATTGGGAGAGAACCTATGGCTACACCTTC. The chain carries TRBV4-3 and TRBJ1-2; D gene ambiguous. V shed 0 bases and J shed 4 bases, with 12 bases lying between them. There are 15 residues in the CDR3. Germline-derived CDR1 and CDR2 are LGHNA and YSLEER.

The chain combines TRBV24-1 with TRBJ2-2; 8 bases match TRBD1. The CDR3 covers 19 residues. The germline V gene has CDR1 KGHDR and CDR2 SFDVKD. Trimming cost V 3 bases and J 5 bases; bases outside gene matches: 16. The CDR3, as DNA: TGTGCCACCAGTGATCCCCTTCAGCAGGGGGCGAGGGGGACCGGGGAGCTGTTTTTT. Its translation: CATSDPLQQGARGTGELFF.

As DNA, the CDR3 is TGCGCCAGCAGCAGAGGGACAGTGAACACTGAAGCTTTCTTT. It specifies CASSRGTVNTEAFF. The chain employs TRBV5-1 and TRBJ1-1; 7 nucleotides line up with TRBD1. The junction had 3 bases not matched to a gene; V was cut back by 4 bases and J by 0 bases. Germline CDR1 SGHRS, CDR2 YFSETQ. This CDR3 is built from 14 residues.

This sequence joins TRBV5-6 and TRBJ2-7; 7 bases are shared with TRBD1. V dropped 3 bases and J dropped 0; count of bases not matched to a gene: 6. This CDR3 spans 15 amino acids. Germline values: CDR1 SGHDT, CDR2 YYEEEE. The CDR3: CASSYGTVSSYEQYF. CDR3 bases: TGTGCCAGCAGCTACGGGACAGTCAGCTCCTACGAGCAGTACTTC.

This chain links TRBV7-6 with TRBJ1-5; the D gene is possibly TRBD1 (5 bases). Germline V CDR1 and CDR2: SGHVS, FNYEAQ. V dropped 4 bases and J dropped 6 bases, with 10 bases sitting between them. CDR3 size: 13 residues. CDR3 nucleotides: TGTGCCAGCAGCTCGGGGGGGGGTCAGCCCCAGCATTTT. The encoded protein is CASSSGGGQPQHF.

Concerning this clone itself: Within the sample, other DNA sequences also encode this same CDR3. The chain recombines TRBV5-4 with TRBJ2-2, with D maybe TRBD1 (5 bases). V was trimmed by 2 bases and J by 3 bases, leaving 5 bases between them. Per germline, CDR1 SGHNT and CDR2 YYREEE (reference sequence). CDR3 size: 13 residues. CDR3 DNA: TGTGCCAGCAGCTTAGGGGACACCGGGGAGCTGTTTTTT. Translating gives CASSLGDTGELFF.